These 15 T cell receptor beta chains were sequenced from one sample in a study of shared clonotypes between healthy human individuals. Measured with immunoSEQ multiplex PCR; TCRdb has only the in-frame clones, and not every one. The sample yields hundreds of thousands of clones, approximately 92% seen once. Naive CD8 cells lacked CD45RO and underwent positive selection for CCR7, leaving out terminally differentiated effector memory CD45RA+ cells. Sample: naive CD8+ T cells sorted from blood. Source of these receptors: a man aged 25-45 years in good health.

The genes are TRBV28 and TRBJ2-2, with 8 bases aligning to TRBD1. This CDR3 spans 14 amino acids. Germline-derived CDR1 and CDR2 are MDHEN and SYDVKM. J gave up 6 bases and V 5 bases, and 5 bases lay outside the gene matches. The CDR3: CASSLQGAPGELFF. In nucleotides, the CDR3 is TGTGCCAGCAGTCTTCAGGGGGCCCCCGGGGAGCTGTTTTTT.

CDR3 in DNA: TGTGCCAGCAGCTTTAGCGGGTCTATCTACGAGCAGTACTTC. This codes for CASSFSGSIYEQYF. V and J are TRBV7-8 and TRBJ2-7; 7 bases align to TRBD2. The CDR3 extends over 14 amino acids. V lost 3 bases, J lost 3 bases, and 5 bases stayed unmatched. Germline-derived CDR1 and CDR2 are SGHVS and FQNEAQ. Variable domain in full (rest from reference TRBV7-8 and TRBJ2-7): GAGVSQSPRYKVAKRGQDVALRCDPISGHVSLFWYQQALGQGPEFLTYFQNEAQLDKSGLPSDRFFAERPEGSVSTLKIQRTQQEDSAVYLCASSFSGSIYEQYFGPGTRLTVT.

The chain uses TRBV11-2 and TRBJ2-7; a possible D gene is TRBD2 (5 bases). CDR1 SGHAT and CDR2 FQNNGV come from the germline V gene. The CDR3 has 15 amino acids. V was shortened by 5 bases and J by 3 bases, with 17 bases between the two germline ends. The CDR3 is CASSRPGLADYEQYF. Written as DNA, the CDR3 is TGTGCCAGCAGCCGCCCCGGGCTAGCAGACTACGAGCAGTACTTC.

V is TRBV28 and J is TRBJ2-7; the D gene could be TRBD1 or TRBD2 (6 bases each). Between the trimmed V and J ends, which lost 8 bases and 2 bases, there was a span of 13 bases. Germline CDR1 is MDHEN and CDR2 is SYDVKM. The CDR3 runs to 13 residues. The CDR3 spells CASGGLDAYEQYF. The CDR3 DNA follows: TGTGCCAGCGGGGGGCTAGATGCCTACGAGCAGTACTTC.

CDR3 DNA: TGTGCCAGCAGTCTAGCGGGAGGGGTAAATGAGCAGTTCTTC. Translated, it gives CASSLAGGVNEQFF. V is TRBV6-6 and J is TRBJ2-1; TRBD2 agrees at 12 bases. CDR1 is MNHNY and CDR2 is SVGAGI in the germline V gene (reference sequence). V was clipped by 5 bases and J by 7 bases; unmatched bases: 3. The CDR3 consists of 14 residues.

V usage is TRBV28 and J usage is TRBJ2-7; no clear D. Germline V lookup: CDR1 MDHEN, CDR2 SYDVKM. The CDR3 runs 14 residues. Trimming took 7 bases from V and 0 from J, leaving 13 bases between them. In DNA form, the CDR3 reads TGTGCCAGCACAGAACGTATTAACTCCTACGAGCAGTACTTC. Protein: CASTERINSYEQYF.

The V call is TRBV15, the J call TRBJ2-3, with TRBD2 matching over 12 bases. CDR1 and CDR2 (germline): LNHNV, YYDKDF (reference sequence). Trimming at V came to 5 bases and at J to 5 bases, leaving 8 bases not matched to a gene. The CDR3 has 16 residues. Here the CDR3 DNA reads TGTGCCACCAGCTCTGAGACTAGCGGGAGAGTAGATACGCAGTATTTT. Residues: CATSSETSGRVDTQYF.

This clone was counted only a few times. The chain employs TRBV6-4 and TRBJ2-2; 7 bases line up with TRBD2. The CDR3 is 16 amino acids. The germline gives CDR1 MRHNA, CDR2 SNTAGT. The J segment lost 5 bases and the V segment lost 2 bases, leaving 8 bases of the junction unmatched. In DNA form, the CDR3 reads TGTGCCAGCAGTGACGCAGGACTAGGCCAGACCGGGGAGCTGTTTTTT. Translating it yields CASSDAGLGQTGELFF.

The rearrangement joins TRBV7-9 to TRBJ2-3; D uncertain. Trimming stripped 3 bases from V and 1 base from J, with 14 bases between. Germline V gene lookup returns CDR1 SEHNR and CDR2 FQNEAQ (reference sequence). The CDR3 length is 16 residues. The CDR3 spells CASSFLGTRGTDTQYF. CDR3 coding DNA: TGTGCCAGCAGCTTCCTGGGCACCCGGGGCACAGATACGCAGTATTTT.

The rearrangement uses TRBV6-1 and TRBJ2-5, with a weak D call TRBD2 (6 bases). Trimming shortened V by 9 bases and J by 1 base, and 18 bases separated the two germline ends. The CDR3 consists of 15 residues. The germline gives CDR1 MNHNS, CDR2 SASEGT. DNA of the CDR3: TGTGCCAGTTCGGGGGAAGGCAGTACCCAAGAGACCCAGTACTTC. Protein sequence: CASSGEGSTQETQYF.

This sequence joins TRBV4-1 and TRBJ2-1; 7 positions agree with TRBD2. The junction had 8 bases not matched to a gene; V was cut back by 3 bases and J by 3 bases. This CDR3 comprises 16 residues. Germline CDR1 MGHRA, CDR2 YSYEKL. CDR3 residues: CASSQGSGGFYNEQFF. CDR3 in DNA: TGCGCCAGCAGCCAGGGATCGGGAGGTTTCTACAATGAGCAGTTCTTC.

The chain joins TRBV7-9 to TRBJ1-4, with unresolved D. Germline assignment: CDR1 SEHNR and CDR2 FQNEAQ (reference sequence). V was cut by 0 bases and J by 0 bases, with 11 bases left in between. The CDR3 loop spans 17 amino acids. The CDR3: CASSLARSGSTNEKLFF. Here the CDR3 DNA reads TGTGCCAGCAGCTTAGCACGTTCGGGATCAACTAATGAAAAACTGTTTTTT.

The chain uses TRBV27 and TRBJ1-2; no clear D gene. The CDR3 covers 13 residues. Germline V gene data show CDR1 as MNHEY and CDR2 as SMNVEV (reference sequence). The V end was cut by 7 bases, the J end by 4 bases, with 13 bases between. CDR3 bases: TGTGCCAGCATGACCATGGGCGGCTATGGCTACACCTTC. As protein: CASMTMGGYGYTF.

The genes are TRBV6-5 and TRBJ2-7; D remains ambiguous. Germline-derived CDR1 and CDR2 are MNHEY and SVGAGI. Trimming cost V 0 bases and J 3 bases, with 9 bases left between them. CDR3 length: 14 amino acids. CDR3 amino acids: CASSYSNQVYEQYF. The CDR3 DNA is TGTGCCAGCAGTTACTCGAACCAGGTCTACGAGCAGTACTTC.

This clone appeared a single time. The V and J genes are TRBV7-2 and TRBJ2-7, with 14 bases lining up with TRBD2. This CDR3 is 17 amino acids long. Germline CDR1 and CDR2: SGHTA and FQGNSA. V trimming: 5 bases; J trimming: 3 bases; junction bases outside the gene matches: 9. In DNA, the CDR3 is TGTGCCAGCAGCCTGGGGACTAGCGGGAGCCTGAACTACGAGCAGTACTTC. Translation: CASSLGTSGSLNYEQYF.